This T cell receptor beta chain was identified during a study of T cells in Graves' hyperthyroidism and ophthalmopathy. The CDR3 sequence is 15 residues long. Germline values: CDR1 LNHDA, CDR2 SQIVND (reference sequence). With 5 bases clipped from V and 4 bases from J, the junction kept 10 bases outside the gene matches. TCR beta CDR3 sequences were amplified from RNA transcripts. Carried out on the TCR CDR3, a first-round RT-PCR used the HTBI primer set. In TCRdb, the multiplex PCR reads were re-called with MiXCR into one record per CDR3 protein. The repertoire holds over 300,000 distinct CDR3 sequences, with roughly 13% as singletons. Diagnostic assessment was based on clinical symptoms, serum thyroxine and TRAb, thyroid ultrasound and orbital computed tomography.

The source is a woman in her sixties with Graves' hyperthyroidism. The chain combines TRBV19 with TRBJ1-2; 7 bases align to TRBD1. Sequencing was performed on blood. CDR3 nucleotides: TGTGCCAGTAGTCATCGACAGGGTGGCCCCTATGGCTACACCTTC. This codes for CASSHRQGGPYGYTF.